Presented here are 21 T cell receptor beta chains from one specimen sequenced in a study of T cell repertoires in cytomegalovirus infection (dated by TCRdb to the late 2010s). Antigens of these TCRs are unknown. Reading the label with the study, this specimen's treatment or condition is: in vitro stimulation with specific CMV peptide epitopes to enrich CMV-specific T cells. TCRdb lists the instrument as Illumina HiSeq 1500. TCRdb reanalyzed the raw reads on its own, using fastp at Q25 for trimming and MiXCR for clone calling, and kept in-frame beta chains. One record per CDR3 amino acid sequence lists the most common genes and DNA. The sample profile shows 340,000 or so distinct CDR3 sequences; more than 20% of them were found once. The ten largest clones take up 10% to 15% of the sample. The material was cultured PBMCs, obtained from culture after CMV antigen stimulation. Receptors were obtained from a human donor in good health (CMV status not recorded). Some clones in this sample may be carry-over from other donors' samples.

There are a few counts of this clonotype. J is TRBJ2-6 and V is TRBV2; weak D call: TRBD2 (6 bases). CDR3 length equals 17 residues. V was shortened by 7 bases and J by 0 bases, with 16 bases between the two germline ends. The germline CDR1 and CDR2 sequences are SNHLY and FYNNEI. The CDR3 nucleotides are TGTGCCAGCACTCGTGGGACTGCTAACTCTGGGGCCAACGTCCTGACTTTC. The encoded protein is CASTRGTANSGANVLTF.

The chain couples TRBV7-6 to TRBJ1-2; D perhaps matches TRBD1 (5 bases). The CDR3 runs to 13 residues. Germline V gene data show CDR1 as SGHVS and CDR2 as FNYEAQ. V was clipped by 0 bases and J by 6 bases, with 8 bases between them. The CDR3 DNA reads as TGTGCCAGCAGCTTAGCAGGGGCGGATGGCTACACCTTC. Amino acids: CASSLAGADGYTF.

The sample holds a few counts of this clonotype. The chain has TRBV20-1 and TRBJ1-2, with TRBD1 as a possible D gene (6 bases). Germline CDR1 is DFQATT and CDR2 is SNEGSKA (reference sequence). The CDR3 sequence is 15 residues long. V was clipped by 4 bases and J by 4 bases, with 19 bases between them. The CDR3 DNA reads TGCAGTGCTAATCCGGGACACTGGCCCGGCTATGGCTACACCTTC. Translated: CSANPGHWPGYGYTF.

This clonotype was counted many times. This CDR3 is CASSSGLEAEQFF. The CDR3 DNA reads TGTGCCAGCAGCTCGGGACTAGAGGCTGAGCAGTTCTTC. V usage is TRBV7-2 and J usage is TRBJ2-1; TRBD2 matches 8 bases. The CDR3 loop spans 13 amino acids. J lost 9 bases, V lost 4 bases, and 5 bases had no gene match. The germline CDR1 and CDR2 sequences are SGHTA and FQGNSA.

The chain's CDR3 is CASRGRQESNIQYF. CDR3 DNA sequence: TGTGCCAGCAGGGGCCGACAGGAATCGAACATTCAGTACTTC. The chain employs TRBV6-1 and TRBJ2-4, with D tentatively TRBD1 (6 bases). The germline V and J ends were trimmed by 6 bases and 7 bases, with 16 bases remaining between them. The CDR3 sequence is 14 residues long. Germline CDR1 MNHNS, CDR2 SASEGT.

This clonotype was observed at least ten times. The J gene is TRBJ2-5, the V gene TRBV12-3 or TRBV12-4; no reliable D call. V was trimmed by 8 bases and J by 4 bases, leaving 11 bases between them. This CDR3 region has 12 residues. CDR3 region: CASRGRGETQYF. CDR3 nucleotide sequence: TGTGCCAGCCGTGGCCGCGGAGAGACCCAGTACTTC.

The V gene is TRBV5-1, the J gene TRBJ2-7, with TRBD1 identical over 8 bases. The CDR3 extends over 14 amino acids. V was pared by 2 bases and J by 2 bases, with 3 bases of the junction left unmatched. Germline-derived CDR1 and CDR2 are SGHRS and YFSETQ. CDR3 residues: CASSFGTGPYEQYV. The CDR3 region has the DNA TGCGCCAGCAGCTTTGGGACAGGCCCCTACGAGCAGTACGTC.

In the case of this clonotype: The junction and the germline gene differ at one end; a read error may be behind it. The chain's CDR3 is CASSSDWNGAFF. The CDR3 DNA is TGTGCCAGCAGCTCCGATTGGAACGGGGCTTTCTTT. J is TRBJ1-1 and V is TRBV5-3; D gene uncertain. TRBV5-3 counts as an open reading frame of uncertain function. The CDR3 has 12 residues.

This clonotype was observed at least ten times. The rearrangement uses TRBV7-2 and TRBJ1-5; D is undetermined. Germline V CDR1 and CDR2: SGHTA, FQGNSA. V was clipped by 2 bases and J by 13 bases, with 21 bases between them. The CDR3 length is 15 residues. The CDR3 is CASSLTERQEGKQHF. CDR3 coding DNA: TGTGCCAGCAGCTTAACCGAGCGACAAGAAGGCAAGCAGCATTTT.

This clonotype has more than one count but fewer than ten. The gene calls are TRBV7-9 and TRBJ2-3; no firm D call. CDR1 is SEHNR, CDR2 FQNEAQ, per germline (reference sequence). Deletions cut 5 bases from V and 2 bases from J, with 8 bases between. This CDR3 has 13 residues. The CDR3 reads CASSLPPTDTQYF. The CDR3 coding sequence is TGTGCCAGCAGCCTACCCCCCACAGATACGCAGTATTTT.

This clonotype was found a few times. The rearrangement joins TRBV7-9 to TRBJ1-4; 7 positions match TRBD1. V lost 5 bases and J lost 5; bases outside the gene matches: 8. The V gene's germline CDR1 is SEHNR and CDR2 FQNEAQ (reference sequence). This CDR3 spans 15 amino acids. The CDR3 sequence: CASSERQGFNEKLFF. In DNA, the CDR3 is TGTGCCAGCAGCGAAAGACAGGGTTTCAATGAAAAACTGTTTTTT.

The chain employs TRBV4-1 and TRBJ1-5, with a tentative D call TRBD1 (5 bases). V gave up 0 bases and J gave up 2 bases, with 8 bases separating them. CDR1 is MGHRA, CDR2 YSYEKL, per germline. CDR3 length equals 15 residues. CDR3 sequence: CASSQEGTRNQPQHF. CDR3 coding DNA: TGCGCCAGCAGCCAAGAGGGGACCCGCAATCAGCCCCAGCATTTT.

The chain links TRBV6-8 to TRBJ2-7, with 7 bases identical to TRBD2. The CDR3 totals 13 residues. Per germline, CDR1 MNHGY and CDR2 SAAAGT. Unmatched junction bases numbered 0, after V lost 4 bases and J lost 0 bases. The DNA of the CDR3 is TGTGCCAGCAGTTGCGGGAGCTCCTACGAGCAGTACGTC. This codes for CASSCGSSYEQYV.

This clonotype was counted between two and nine times. CDR3 nucleotide sequence: TGTGCCAGCAGCGTAGCTTGGGGCAGCCAAGAGACCCAGTACTTC. This translates into CASSVAWGSQETQYF. This rearrangement joins TRBV9 to TRBJ2-5; tentatively, D is TRBD1 (5 bases). Germline-derived CDR1 and CDR2 are SGDLS and YYNGEE. V gave up 0 bases and J gave up 1 base, with 10 bases separating them. CDR3 length: 15 residues.

The table lists this clonotype with a few counts. The rearrangement uses TRBV27 and TRBJ1-3; D uncertain. CDR1 MNHEY and CDR2 SMNVEV come from the germline V gene (reference sequence). Between the trimmed V and J ends, which lost 2 bases and 3 bases, there was a span of 8 bases. The CDR3 runs to 14 residues. CDR3 region: CASSLRGVGNTIYF. In DNA, the CDR3 is TGTGCCAGCAGTTTACGAGGAGTTGGAAACACCATATATTTT.

The V and J genes are TRBV24-1 and TRBJ2-3; maybe TRBD1 (5 bases). In germline, CDR1 is KGHDR, CDR2 SFDVKD. This CDR3 spans 15 amino acids. V lost 4 bases to trimming and J lost 6 bases, with 16 bases between them. CDR3 sequence (DNA): TGTGCCACCAGTGACGGCGGTCCAGGGCCCGATACGCAGTATTTT. Protein sequence: CATSDGGPGPDTQYF.

In DNA form, the CDR3 reads TGTGCCAGCAGCGGCGGGACGGAGAATTCACCCCTCCACTTT. Translating gives CASSGGTENSPLHF. This chain joins TRBV7-9 and TRBJ1-6; D may be TRBD1 (5 bases). Deletions cut 5 bases from V and 7 bases from J, with 12 bases between. This CDR3 spans 14 amino acids. Germline V gene data show CDR1 as SEHNR and CDR2 as FQNEAQ (reference sequence).

This clonotype was found a few times. This sequence joins TRBV12-3 or TRBV12-4 and TRBJ2-5; 9 bases align to TRBD1. The CDR3 runs 15 residues. After removal of 6 bases from V and 4 bases from J, the junction contained 9 bases not matched to a gene. CDR3: CASSHSGTGTETQYF. As DNA, the CDR3 is TGTGCCAGCAGCCATTCCGGGACAGGGACAGAGACCCAGTACTTC.

This chain uses TRBV19 with TRBJ1-1; D remains ambiguous. Germline assignment: CDR1 LNHDA and CDR2 SQIVND (reference sequence). The CDR3 extends over 14 amino acids. Trimming pared 3 bases from V and 0 bases from J, leaving 8 bases between. In DNA form, the CDR3 reads TGTGCCAGTAGTATGACTGCTATGAACACTGAAGCTTTCTTT. Amino acid sequence: CASSMTAMNTEAFF.

The chain recombines TRBV7-2 with TRBJ1-4; D is unclear. The CDR3 is made up of 13 amino acids. Per the germline V gene, CDR1 is SGHTA and CDR2 is FQGNSA. Trimming shortened V by 6 bases and J by 7 bases, and 12 bases separated the two germline ends. The CDR3 DNA sequence: TGTGCCAGCAGGGAGGGCGCAGGTGAAAAACTGTTTTTT. This encodes CASREGAGEKLFF. The complete variable domain, with remaining parts taken from reference TRBV7-2 and TRBJ1-4, reads GAGVSQSPSNKVTEKGKDVELRCDPISGHTALYWYRQSLGQGLEFLIYFQGNSAPDKSGLPSDRFSAERTGGSVSTLTIQRTQQEDSAVYLCASREGAGEKLFFGSGTQLSVL.

The chain couples TRBV6-2 or TRBV6-3 to TRBJ1-5; no definite D call. Germline CDR1 reads MNHEY; CDR2 reads SVGEGT. The V gene lost 0 bases and the J gene lost 4 bases, with 10 bases spanning the gap. The CDR3 has 15 residues. The CDR3 region is CASSYSAGLNQPQHF. The CDR3 DNA reads TGTGCCAGCAGTTACTCGGCAGGACTGAATCAGCCCCAGCATTTT.